One sample yielded the 22 T cell receptor beta chains listed below, sequenced in a study of T cell repertoires in cytomegalovirus infection. One entry per CDR3 protein, called by TCRdb with MiXCR from the reads. This table has roughly 600,000 distinct CDR3 sequences, roughly a quarter appearing once. The sample consisted of CD8+ T cells from PBMCs. The receptors were gathered from a human donor in good health (CMV status not recorded). Some clones in this sample may be carry-over from other donors' samples.

Note on this clonotype: At one end the junction does not follow the germline gene, possibly because of a read error. V usage is TRBV7-4 and J usage is TRBJ2-6, with TRBD1 identical over 8 bases. The CDR3 has 17 amino acids. Germline V gives CDR1 SGHVT, CDR2 SQSDAQ. The CDR3 spells CASSPTGVISGTNVLTF. The CDR3 DNA follows: TGTGCCAGCAGCCCGACAGGGGTAATATCTGGGACCAACGTCCTGACTTTC.

Concerning this clonotype itself: Possible read error: a much larger clone is one base away. This chain uses TRBV6-2 or TRBV6-3 with TRBJ1-2; the D is unclear. The CDR3 extends over 16 amino acids. V lost 3 bases and J lost 6, with 20 bases in between. Per germline, CDR1 MNHEY and CDR2 SVGEGT. CDR3 DNA sequence: TGTGCCAGCAGTTATTCCTCTGACGGGCCTTTCAATGGCTACACCTTC. Residues: CASSYSSDGPFNGYTF.

This clonotype has just a few counts. J is TRBJ2-1 and V is TRBV19; the D is unclear. Germline V gives CDR1 LNHDA, CDR2 SQIVND (reference sequence). CDR3 length equals 12 residues. The CDR3, as DNA: TGTGCGACCAGGACGGGTTACAATGAGCAGTTCTTC. Protein product: CATRTGYNEQFF. The whole variable domain, filled in from reference TRBV19 and TRBJ2-1, reads DGGITQSPKYLFRKEGQNVTLSCEQNLNHDAMYWYRQDPGQGLRLIYYSQIVNDFQKGDIAEGYSVSREKKESFPLTVTSAQKNPTAFYLCATRTGYNEQFFGPGTRLTVL.

A note on this clonotype: Possible read error: a much larger clone is one base away. The J gene is TRBJ2-7, the V gene TRBV6-8; 9 bases match TRBD1. V shed 8 bases, J shed 8 bases, and the junction held 16 bases outside the gene matches. CDR3 size: 15 residues. Germline CDR1 is MNHGY and CDR2 is SAAAGT. The DNA for the CDR3 is TGTGCCAGCTTGTTTCGGCCGGGACAGGGATACAAGCAGTACTTC. Amino acid sequence: CASLFRPGQGYKQYF.

Ten or more counts support this clonotype. The CDR3 bases are TGTGCCAGCACCTATCTAGCGGGGTACGATAATGAGCAGTTCTTC. This translates into CASTYLAGYDNEQFF. This sequence joins TRBV7-2 and TRBJ2-1, with 9 bases matching TRBD2. V was pared by 7 bases and J by 7 bases, with 11 bases of the junction left unmatched. Germline CDR1 reads SGHTA; CDR2 reads FQGNSA. This CDR3 is built from 15 residues.

This clonotype was found a few times. V gene TRBV6-2 or TRBV6-3 combines with J gene TRBJ1-5; 8 positions match TRBD1. With 5 bases clipped from V and 4 bases from J, the junction kept 7 bases outside the gene matches. The CDR3 runs 15 residues. Germline assignment: CDR1 MNHEY and CDR2 SVGEGT. The chain's CDR3 is CASSLHTGGNQPQHF. DNA for the CDR3: TGTGCCAGCAGTCTTCACACAGGGGGGAATCAGCCCCAGCATTTT.

This clonotype was detected many times. V usage is TRBV7-9 and J usage is TRBJ2-3, with TRBD2 as a possible D gene (6 bases). Trimming removed 3 bases at V and 2 bases at J, with 15 bases between. This CDR3 is built from 16 residues. The germline CDR1 and CDR2 sequences are SEHNR and FQNEAQ (reference sequence). In nucleotides, the CDR3 is TGTGCCAGCAGCTTCTCAACGGGGGAGTTCACAGATACGCAGTATTTT. Protein sequence: CASSFSTGEFTDTQYF. Drawing the rest from reference TRBV7-9 and TRBJ2-3, the complete variable domain is DTGVSQNPRHKITKRGQNVTFRCDPISEHNRLYWYRQTLGQGPEFLTYFQNEAQLEKSRLLSDRFSAERPKGSFSTLEIQRTEQGDSAMYLCASSFSTGEFTDTQYFGPGTRLTVL.

The V call is TRBV7-9, the J call TRBJ1-1; D call uncertain. CDR3 size: 12 residues. Germline CDR1 reads SEHNR; CDR2 reads FQNEAQ (reference sequence). Trimming took off 4 bases at V and 8 bases at J, with 11 bases between the two ends. The CDR3 region has the DNA TGTGCCAGCAGCTGGGAGCTTGGAGAAGCTTTCTTT. Amino acids: CASSWELGEAFF.

This clonotype has just a few counts. This chain uses TRBV11-3 with TRBJ2-3; TRBD2 agrees at 14 bases. The germline CDR1 and CDR2 sequences are SGHNT and YENEEA. This CDR3 has 18 amino acids. The V and J ends lost 4 bases and 2 bases, in that order; junction bases with no gene match: 8. In DNA, the CDR3 is TGTGCCAGCAGCTCCGGACTAGCGGGGGGCCCTGCCACAGATACGCAGTATTTT. Translated, it gives CASSSGLAGGPATDTQYF.

The gene calls are TRBV14 and TRBJ2-1; TRBD2 matches 10 bases. Per the germline V gene, CDR1 is SGHDN and CDR2 is FVKESK. The CDR3 has 20 amino acids. V gave up 0 bases and J gave up 0 bases; unmatched junction bases: 11. CDR3 amino acids: CASSQDPSGGIPSSYNEQFF. In DNA, the CDR3 is TGTGCCAGCAGCCAAGATCCTAGCGGGGGTATCCCCAGCTCCTACAATGAGCAGTTCTTC.

CDR3 region: CASSQAGSSNQPQHF. CDR3 in DNA: TGCGCCAGCAGCCAAGCGGGGTCTAGCAATCAGCCCCAGCATTTT. The chain couples TRBV4-1 to TRBJ1-5, with D unresolved. V dropped 1 base and J dropped 0 bases, with 7 bases sitting between them. CDR3 length: 15 amino acids. Germline loops: CDR1 MGHRA, CDR2 YSYEKL.

The gene calls are TRBV6-5 and TRBJ2-2; the D is unclear. V was pared by 2 bases and J by 4 bases, with 11 bases between. Germline V gene lookup returns CDR1 MNHEY and CDR2 SVGAGI. The CDR3 sequence is 15 residues long. The CDR3 here is CASSYDPQGTGELFF. CDR3 nucleotides: TGTGCCAGCAGTTACGATCCCCAAGGCACCGGGGAGCTGTTTTTT.

This clonotype was counted between two and nine times. This chain links TRBV7-9 with TRBJ2-1; either TRBD1 or TRBD2 may supply D (5 bases each). V lost 4 bases to trimming and J lost 4 bases, with 23 bases between them. The CDR3 length is 18 residues. Germline assignment: CDR1 SEHNR and CDR2 FQNEAQ (reference sequence). As DNA, the CDR3 is TGTGCCAGCAGCTCCCGGGACCCGATGCCCCCTACGTACAATGAGCAGTTCTTC. Its translation is CASSSRDPMPPTYNEQFF. The entire variable domain, with the rest obtained from reference TRBV7-9 and TRBJ2-1, is as follows: DTGVSQNPRHKITKRGQNVTFRCDPISEHNRLYWYRQTLGQGPEFLTYFQNEAQLEKSRLLSDRFSAERPKGSFSTLEIQRTEQGDSAMYLCASSSRDPMPPTYNEQFFGPGTRLTVL.

This clonotype was counted only a few times. V and J are TRBV20-1 and TRBJ2-4; D gene ambiguous. This CDR3 comprises 12 residues. Germline CDR1 reads DFQATT; CDR2 reads SNEGSKA (reference sequence). V lost 1 base to trimming and J lost 6 bases, with 7 bases between them. The CDR3 spells CSARAAPNIQYF. For the CDR3, the DNA is TGCAGTGCTAGAGCGGCCCCAAACATTCAGTACTTC.

This clonotype was observed at least ten times. V is TRBV7-9 and J is TRBJ2-7; 7 bases agree with TRBD1. Germline trimming cut 0 bases from V and 3 bases from J; bases unmatched to any gene: 5. The CDR3 totals 15 residues. Germline assignment: CDR1 SEHNR and CDR2 FQNEAQ (reference sequence). CDR3 nucleotides: TGTGCCAGCAGCTTAGCGCGTGGGACAGTCTACGAGCAGTACGTC. This sequence encodes CASSLARGTVYEQYV.

This clonotype was seen more than once but under ten times. This chain joins TRBV5-1 and TRBJ1-1; 9 bases align to TRBD1. Germline CDR1 and CDR2: SGHRS and YFSETQ. The CDR3 runs 17 residues. Unmatched junction bases numbered 11, after V lost 5 bases and J lost 0 bases. The CDR3 nucleotides are TGCGCCAGCAGTCTTTCAGCGGACAGGGGTCTGAACACTGAAGCTTTCTTT. This sequence encodes CASSLSADRGLNTEAFF. Together with reference TRBV5-1 and TRBJ1-1, the CDR3 gives the full variable domain: KAGVTQTPRYLIKTRGQQVTLSCSPISGHRSVSWYQQTPGQGLQFLFEYFSETQRNKGNFPGRFSGRQFSNSRSEMNVSTLELGDSALYLCASSLSADRGLNTEAFFGQGTRLTVV.

The V gene is TRBV29-1, the J gene TRBJ1-2, with a weak D call TRBD1 (5 bases). Germline CDR1 reads SQVTM; CDR2 reads ANQGSEA. The CDR3 is 12 residues long. V was clipped by 7 bases and J by 8 bases, with 17 bases between them. The CDR3 here is CSAGGREKGYTF. CDR3 bases: TGCAGCGCCGGGGGACGGGAGAAGGGCTACACCTTC.

The V gene is TRBV6-4, the J gene TRBJ2-1, with 9 nucleotides matching TRBD1. The germline gives CDR1 MRHNA, CDR2 SNTAGT. The length of the CDR3 is 18 residues. With V trimmed by 3 bases and J by 0 bases, 9 bases remained unmatched. As DNA, the CDR3 is TGTGCCAGCAGTGAACGCAGTGGGACAGGGAGCTCCTACAATGAGCAGTTCTTC. As protein: CASSERSGTGSSYNEQFF.

This sequence joins TRBV20-1 and TRBJ1-2, with D uncertain. The V end was cut by 1 base, the J end by 6 bases, with 15 bases between. Germline V gene lookup returns CDR1 DFQATT and CDR2 SNEGSKA (reference sequence). This CDR3 has 14 amino acids. The CDR3 DNA is TGCAGTGCTAGAGTCCGAACAGTCGCCCATGGCTACACCTTC. Protein: CSARVRTVAHGYTF.

The V gene is TRBV29-1, the J gene TRBJ1-2; D is undetermined. The CDR3 runs to 8 residues. V was shortened by 5 bases and J by 6 bases, with 1 base between the two germline ends. CDR1 and CDR2 (germline): SQVTM, ANQGSEA. CDR3 residues: CSVNGYTF. The CDR3, as DNA: TGCAGCGTTAATGGCTACACCTTC.

The table lists this clonotype with many counts. The V and J genes are TRBV28 and TRBJ1-4, with D maybe TRBD1 (6 bases). The V end was cut by 5 bases, the J end by 3 bases, with 16 bases between. CDR1 is MDHEN, CDR2 SYDVKM, per germline. This CDR3 is 16 amino acids long. The CDR3 nucleotides are TGTGCCAGCAGTCCAACACGTGGGGGGCCTAATGAAAAACTGTTTTTT. Its protein is CASSPTRGGPNEKLFF.

The table lists this clonotype with a few counts. The rearrangement uses TRBV20-1 and TRBJ2-1; no clear D gene. Germline CDR1 DFQATT, CDR2 SNEGSKA (reference sequence). Between the trimmed V and J ends, which lost 5 bases and 3 bases, there was a span of 11 bases. The CDR3 length is 13 residues. The CDR3 DNA reads as TGCAGTGCTCAGAGACGACACTACAATGAGCAGTTCTTC. Residues: CSAQRRHYNEQFF.